The T cell receptor (beta chain) under discussion was sequenced for a study of blood T cell repertoires in COVID-19. Original processing methods: By means of reference gene primer amplification, nucleated cell counts were estimated. Clones were sequenced by immunoSEQ multiplex PCR, and TCRdb holds only the in-frame ones, with some missing. The DNA was the basis for D and trimming; V, J and clone size are from that table. The data contain more than 110,000 clones, around 82% of them singletons. This CDR3 contains 15 residues. Trimming shortened V by 5 bases and J by 1 base, and 14 bases separated the two germline ends. Germline V gene lookup returns CDR1 SGDLS and CDR2 YYNGEE.

The gene calls are TRBV9 and TRBJ2-3; D possibly corresponds to TRBD2 (5 bases). The sample consisted of peripheral blood. This TCR derives from a woman between 55 and 75 years old with acute or convalescent COVID-19. CDR3 region: CASSGLPSRTDTQYF. CDR3 sequence (DNA): TGTGCCAGCAGTGGACTCCCCAGTCGCACAGATACGCAGTATTTT.